This T cell receptor beta chain was documented in a study of shared clonotypes between healthy human individuals. The study's findings and limits: It was only blood that was sampled, and tissue repertoires likely differ.

Sequenced by immunoSEQ multiplex PCR; TCRdb stores in-frame clones only, minus some. This table has 450,000 or so clones, 60% to 80% appearing once. CDR3 size: 12 residues. Germline CDR1 reads LNHNV; CDR2 reads YYDKDF (reference sequence). Trimming shortened V by 2 bases and J by 5 bases, and 6 bases separated the two germline ends. In regard to this clone: Antigen: not known.

The chain is built from TRBV15 and TRBJ2-5; D is uncertain. The sequenced material came from PBMCs. The sequence was collected from a middle-aged woman in good health. Some clones in this sample may be carry-over from other donors' samples. This chain's CDR3 is CATSRSQETQYF. In nucleotides, the CDR3 is TGTGCCACCAGCAGATCCCAGGAGACCCAGTACTTC.